This T cell receptor beta chain was sequenced for a study of T cells in Graves' hyperthyroidism and ophthalmopathy. Study observations and caveats: Blood samples included most of the expanded thyroid clonotypes exceeding 0.001.

This clonotype has just a few counts. No antigen is known for it. The CDR3 totals 14 residues. CDR1 is DFQATT and CDR2 is SNEGSKA in the germline V gene (reference sequence). Deletions cut 6 bases from V and 6 bases from J, with 18 bases between. Exclusion of a patient resulted from uncontrolled infection, other autoimmune disease, pregnancy or lactation. From RNA transcripts, TCR beta CDR3 regions were amplified. TCR CDR3 underwent first-round RT-PCR with the HTBI primer set. TCRdb independently ran MiXCR on the multiplex PCR reads; one entry per CDR3 protein. The sample records about 640,000 distinct CDR3 sequences, under 25% being singletons.

J is TRBJ1-5 and V is TRBV20-1, with D maybe TRBD1 (5 bases). Source material: blood. This clonotype was obtained from a man under 40 with Graves' ophthalmopathy. The CDR3 sequence: CSAPWQGGFQPQHF. DNA for the CDR3: TGCAGTGCCCCATGGCAGGGTGGTTTTCAGCCCCAGCATTTT.